In its sample, the clone carrying this T cell receptor beta chain was seen many times. Its antigen is not known. Its ends do not fully match the called genes, so a read error is possible. These data originate in a study of read filtering for tumor transcriptome and immune sequencing. Study information: 8 or 9 patients were R-ISS I, some 15 were R-ISS II, about seven were R-ISS III.

The library was built from about 0.4 ug RNA with molecular barcoded adaptors for alpha/delta and beta/gamma chains. Each CDR3 protein is one row after TCRdb ran MiXCR on the reads. The table has 50,000 to 65,000 distinct CDR3 sequences, around 19% seen once; the top ten hold roughly a tenth. Study-wide findings and caveats: Correlation between methods rose after single-read clonotypes were removed. Sorted CD138-negative bone marrow cells were not purified T cells. In IR-seq, single-read clonotypes were 70% to 85% of clonotypes but about 3.5% of reads.

The CDR3 is made up of 15 amino acids. Germline V lookup: CDR1 SGHVS, CDR2 FNYEAQ. Sequenced input: a population of CD138-negative cells sorted from bone marrow. V is TRBV7-6 and J is TRBJ2-2; 7 nucleotides agree with TRBD1. The TCR sequence derives from a donor aged 40 or over with multiple myeloma. The CDR3: CASSLGQERPRELFF. In DNA, the CDR3 is TGTGCCAGCAGTTTAGGACAGGAGCGGCCCCGAGAGCTGTTTTTT.